This T cell receptor beta chain was sequenced during a study of T cells in pancreatic ductal adenocarcinoma. Study observations and caveats: The resected pancreatic cancer cohort was biased toward the minority with early-stage disease. No significant tumor-blood clonality difference; means were about 0.11 and 0.072.

Worth noting for this clone: Its specificity is not known.

Germline V CDR1 and CDR2: MRHNA, SNTAGT. Trimming cost V 0 bases and J 7 bases; bases outside gene matches: 5. The CDR3 sequence is 16 residues long. No neoadjuvant therapy was given to the selected pancreatic ductal adenocarcinoma patients before their surgery. Sequencing used immunoSEQ multiplex PCR; TCRdb keeps in-frame clones, though not all of them. Of approximately 19,000 clones in the sample, almost 90% are singletons; the top ten hold around 0.94%. Sequencing was done on a sample of PBMCs. This sequence was found in a human donor with pancreatic ductal adenocarcinoma. This chain links TRBV6-4 with TRBJ2-1; TRBD2 agrees at 11 bases. The CDR3 sequence is CASSDSTSGGHNEQFF. CDR3 coding DNA: TGTGCCAGCAGTGACTCAACTAGCGGGGGACATAATGAGCAGTTCTTC.